This passage covers 30 T cell receptor beta chains from one sample sequenced in a study of T cells in Graves' hyperthyroidism and ophthalmopathy. TCR beta CDR3 regions were amplified from RNA. First-round RT-PCR with HTBI primers amplified the TCR CDR3 region. TCRdb itself ran the multiplex PCR reads through MiXCR, one entry per CDR3 protein. The sample lists more than 300,000 distinct CDR3 sequences, roughly 15% occurring once. The sample consisted of blood. The receptor set was obtained from a woman aged 30 to 39 with Graves' ophthalmopathy.

This clonotype was counted only a few times. The chain employs TRBV20-1 and TRBJ2-7; D possibly corresponds to TRBD1 (7 bases). This CDR3 region has 15 residues. CDR1 and CDR2 (germline): DFQATT, SNEGSKA (reference sequence). The DNA for the CDR3 is TGCAGGGGAACCGGGACAGCCGGGGGACAATACGAGCAGTACTTC. This codes for CRGTGTAGGQYEQYF.

The V gene is TRBV7-9, the J gene TRBJ1-6; 7 nucleotides match TRBD1. Per the germline V gene, CDR1 is SEHNR and CDR2 is FQNEAQ (reference sequence). The CDR3 extends over 16 amino acids. Trimming at V came to 3 bases and at J to 8 bases, leaving 10 bases not matched to a gene. CDR3 protein: CASSFQIPGGYSPLHF. The DNA for the CDR3 is TGTGCCAGCAGCTTCCAAATACCAGGGGGTTATTCACCCCTCCACTTT.

This clonotype was found a few times. This rearrangement joins TRBV29-1 to TRBJ2-7; D may be TRBD1 (5 bases). V lost 1 base to trimming and J lost 6 bases, with 22 bases between them. This CDR3 region has 16 residues. Germline lookup yields CDR1 SQVTM and CDR2 ANQGSEA. The CDR3 sequence: CSVEVLVSVTGFEQYF. CDR3 in DNA: TGCAGCGTTGAAGTCTTGGTTTCGGTTACAGGCTTCGAGCAGTACTTC.

The V call is TRBV9, the J call TRBJ1-1; D is perhaps TRBD1 (5 bases). Germline-derived CDR1 and CDR2 are SGDLS and YYNGEE. The CDR3 totals 14 residues. V lost 4 bases, J lost 3 bases, and 13 bases lay in between. The CDR3 sequence: CASSPRPGDTEAFF. The CDR3 region has the DNA TGTGCCAGCAGCCCTAGACCGGGGGACACTGAAGCTTTCTTT.

This clonotype was seen ten or more times. The chain carries TRBV6-1 and TRBJ2-7, with a tentative D call TRBD2 (5 bases). V lost 2 bases to trimming and J lost 3 bases, with 17 bases between them. From germline, CDR1 is MNHNS and CDR2 SASEGT. The CDR3 runs to 16 residues. The CDR3: CASSESGSQSSYEQYF. In nucleotides, the CDR3 is TGTGCCAGCAGTGAAAGTGGGAGTCAGTCCAGCTACGAGCAGTACTTC.

This clonotype was seen ten or more times. The chain carries TRBV7-3 and TRBJ2-5; TRBD1 might be the D (6 bases). Germline V gene lookup returns CDR1 SGHTA and CDR2 FQGTGA. Trimming cost V 0 bases and J 5 bases, with 7 bases left between them. The CDR3 spans 13 residues. This chain's CDR3 is CASSLTQGETQYF. The CDR3 nucleotides read TGTGCCAGCAGCTTAACCCAGGGGGAGACCCAGTACTTC. Using reference TRBV7-3 and TRBJ2-5 for the parts outside the CDR3, the full variable domain is GAGVSQTPSNKVTEKGKYVELRCDPISGHTALYWYRQSLGQGPEFLIYFQGTGAADDSGLPNDRFFAVRPEGSVSTLKIQRTERGDSAVYLCASSLTQGETQYFGPGTRLLVL.

In this sample, this clonotype turned up many times. The chain employs TRBV5-1 and TRBJ1-5, with TRBD1 identical over 9 bases. Germline CDR1 SGHRS, CDR2 YFSETQ. The V gene end was trimmed by 4 bases and the J gene end by 2 bases; junction bases not matched to a gene: 16. The length of the CDR3 is 19 residues. DNA for the CDR3: TGCGCCAGCAGCCAAACCCGGGACAGGGAATCCCTATGCAATCAGCCCCAGCATTTT. This translates into CASSQTRDRESLCNQPQHF.

This clonotype was recorded at least ten times. V usage is TRBV20-1 and J usage is TRBJ1-4; the D gene is possibly TRBD1 (5 bases). The CDR3 covers 14 residues. Germline-derived CDR1 and CDR2 are DFQATT and SNEGSKA (reference sequence). V lost 4 bases to trimming and J lost 4 bases, with 13 bases between them. The CDR3 DNA reads TGCAGTGCTACCAGGGCAATGGGTAATGAAAAACTGTTTTTT. Its translation is CSATRAMGNEKLFF.

This rearrangement joins TRBV7-6 to TRBJ2-3; 9 nucleotides line up with TRBD1. The CDR3 contains 16 residues. V shed 3 bases and J 5 bases; nucleotides not matched to a gene: 9. Germline V gives CDR1 SGHVS, CDR2 FNYEAQ. The CDR3 DNA reads TGTGCCAGCAGCTTCAAGCACAGGGGGCTCGGAGATACGCAGTATTTT. This sequence encodes CASSFKHRGLGDTQYF.

At least ten counts were recorded for this clonotype. The chain couples TRBV5-1 to TRBJ2-2, with D perhaps TRBD2 (5 bases). Germline CDR1 reads SGHRS; CDR2 reads YFSETQ. The CDR3 spans 14 residues. Trimming cost V 4 bases and J 9 bases, with 16 bases left between them. Here the CDR3 reads CASSVAGDPRELFF. The CDR3 bases are TGCGCCAGCAGCGTGGCCGGGGATCCTCGGGAGCTGTTTTTT.

This clonotype has ten or more counts. The chain links TRBV20-1 to TRBJ2-7; D uncertain. The CDR3 runs 12 residues. Trimming removed 0 bases at V and 2 bases at J, with 5 bases between. CDR1 is DFQATT, CDR2 SNEGSKA, per germline (reference sequence). CDR3 protein: CSARETAYEQYF. The CDR3 DNA is TGCAGTGCTAGAGAGACGGCCTACGAGCAGTACTTC.

This clonotype was picked up many times. The V call is TRBV6-1, the J call TRBJ1-5; TRBD1 aligns across 7 bases. CDR1 is MNHNS, CDR2 SASEGT, per germline. The CDR3 covers 15 residues. The V segment lost 5 bases and the J segment 5 bases; nucleotides outside the gene matches: 9. CDR3 loop: CASSPGGTDYQPQHF. In DNA, the CDR3 is TGTGCCAGCAGTCCGGGGGGGACAGATTATCAGCCCCAGCATTTT.

This clonotype showed up many times. The chain carries TRBV5-1 and TRBJ1-2, with D perhaps TRBD1 (6 bases). Trimming pared 0 bases from V and 6 bases from J, leaving 18 bases between. CDR3 size: 16 residues. In germline, CDR1 is SGHRS, CDR2 YFSETQ. CDR3 coding DNA: TGCGCCAGCAGCTTGGAAACAAGGGACATCCGGGATGGCTACACCTTC. Its protein is CASSLETRDIRDGYTF.

The table lists this clonotype with many counts. The J gene is TRBJ2-7, the V gene TRBV28; D uncertain. V was clipped by 4 bases and J by 7 bases, with 8 bases between them. The CDR3 has 11 amino acids. Germline CDR1 and CDR2: MDHEN and SYDVKM. The CDR3 DNA reads TGTGCCAGCAGTTCCCGCAGGGAGCAGTACTTC. The encoded protein is CASSSRREQYF.

This clonotype occurred many times. The V call is TRBV12-3 or TRBV12-4, the J call TRBJ1-1; no firm D call. Trimming removed 2 bases at V and 5 bases at J, with 3 bases between. The length of the CDR3 is 11 residues. CDR3 nucleotide sequence: TGTGCCAGCAGTTTATGGACTGAAGCTTTCTTT. As protein: CASSLWTEAFF.

The gene calls are TRBV30 and TRBJ1-5, with 10 bases fitting TRBD1. The length of the CDR3 is 14 residues. Germline V lookup: CDR1 GTSNPN, CDR2 SVGIG (reference sequence). V shed 2 bases, J shed 7 bases, and the junction held 5 bases outside the gene matches. For the CDR3, the DNA is TGTGCCTGGAGTTTGGGACAGGGGAAGCAGCCCCAGCATTTT. It encodes CAWSLGQGKQPQHF.

This clonotype was observed at least ten times. V usage is TRBV12-3 or TRBV12-4 and J usage is TRBJ2-1, with 10 nucleotides matching TRBD2. The CDR3 covers 15 residues. Trimming at V came to 4 bases and at J to 4 bases, leaving 4 bases not matched to a gene. CDR3 nucleotides: TGTGCCAGCAGTTCGAAGCGGGGGGGTTACAATGAGCAGTTCTTC. This codes for CASSSKRGGYNEQFF.

This clonotype showed up just a few times. V is TRBV7-9 and J is TRBJ1-3; a weak D match, TRBD1 (6 bases). The ends were cut back, 3 bases at V and 0 bases at J, with 9 bases in the middle. CDR1 and CDR2 (germline): SEHNR, FQNEAQ (reference sequence). The CDR3 spans 15 residues. CDR3 amino acids: CASSFVRGSGNTIYF. The CDR3 DNA reads TGTGCCAGCAGCTTTGTCAGGGGCTCTGGAAACACCATATATTTT.

The V call is TRBV7-9, the J call TRBJ1-5; 10 nucleotides agree with TRBD1. The CDR3 loop spans 15 amino acids. Germline CDR1 reads SEHNR; CDR2 reads FQNEAQ (reference sequence). Trimming took 5 bases from V and 12 from J; bases not matched to a gene: 13. CDR3 DNA: TGTGCCAGCAGCCCCACCTGGGAGACAGGGGGCGGCCAGCATTTT. Its protein is CASSPTWETGGGQHF.

This clonotype was observed at least ten times. The CDR3: CASSLDLASTDTQYF. The CDR3 DNA reads as TGTGCCAGCAGCTTAGACCTAGCTAGCACAGATACGCAGTATTTT. The rearrangement uses TRBV7-2 and TRBJ2-3; weak D call: TRBD2 (5 bases). This CDR3 is 15 amino acids long. Trimming cost V 1 base and J 0 bases, with 8 bases left between them. CDR1 and CDR2 (germline): SGHTA, FQGNSA.

In this sample, this clonotype turned up many times. The chain combines TRBV30 with TRBJ2-2; TRBD2 agrees at 7 bases. This CDR3 region has 14 residues. Losses at the gene ends were 5 bases for V and 4 bases for J; bases not matched to a gene: 7. Per germline, CDR1 GTSNPN and CDR2 SVGIG (reference sequence). CDR3 region: CAWRRRGGTGELFF. The CDR3 DNA reads TGTGCCTGGCGTCGTCGCGGGGGCACCGGGGAGCTGTTTTTT.

In its sample, this clonotype was seen a few times. This chain joins TRBV20-1 and TRBJ1-3, with 7 bases aligning to TRBD1. V shed 1 base, J shed 0 bases, and the junction held 9 bases outside the gene matches. The CDR3 covers 17 residues. Germline assignment: CDR1 DFQATT and CDR2 SNEGSKA (reference sequence). The CDR3 nucleotides are TGCAGTGCTAGAGGGACAGGCCTGAACCACTCTGGAAACACCATATATTTT. Translation gives CSARGTGLNHSGNTIYF.

This clonotype came up many times. V is TRBV28 and J is TRBJ2-7; D remains unclear. CDR3 size: 15 residues. CDR1 and CDR2 from the germline V gene are MDHEN and SYDVKM. V was shortened by 5 bases and J by 5 bases, with 19 bases between the two germline ends. The CDR3 DNA sequence: TGTGCCAGCAGTATAACACGACCTGTGGGGAACGAGCAGTACTTC. This encodes CASSITRPVGNEQYF.

This clonotype occurred a few times. This chain joins TRBV12-3 or TRBV12-4 and TRBJ2-2; 7 bases line up with TRBD1. This CDR3 is built from 14 residues. V lost 8 bases, J lost 4 bases, and 7 bases stayed unmatched. CDR3 sequence reads: CASGTTGPTGELFF. The CDR3 DNA is TGTGCCAGCGGCACGACAGGGCCCACCGGGGAGCTGTTTTTT.

The chain uses TRBV12-3 or TRBV12-4 and TRBJ2-3; 8 bases fit TRBD2. This CDR3 comprises 15 residues. The ends lost 6 bases at V and 3 bases at J; junction bases unmatched: 8. CDR3 amino acids: CASSLGAGVTDTQYF. In DNA, the CDR3 is TGTGCCAGCAGCCTGGGAGCGGGAGTAACAGATACGCAGTATTTT.

This chain connects TRBV5-1 to TRBJ2-5; 9 nucleotides match TRBD1. With 4 bases clipped from V and 4 bases from J, the junction kept 11 bases outside the gene matches. The germline CDR1 and CDR2 sequences are SGHRS and YFSETQ. CDR3 length: 16 residues. The CDR3 loop is CASSLLGGQGLETQYF. In DNA form, the CDR3 reads TGCGCCAGCAGCCTCCTCGGGGGACAGGGTTTAGAGACCCAGTACTTC.

The table lists this clonotype with many counts. The chain joins TRBV7-9 to TRBJ2-3; D perhaps matches TRBD2 (6 bases). The V gene's germline CDR1 is SEHNR and CDR2 FQNEAQ (reference sequence). V was cut by 4 bases and J by 0 bases, with 11 bases left in between. This CDR3 spans 15 amino acids. The CDR3 reads CASSWRGGSTDTQYF. CDR3 nucleotides: TGTGCCAGCAGCTGGCGGGGAGGAAGCACAGATACGCAGTATTTT.

With respect to this clonotype: Its ends do not fully match the called genes, so a read error is possible. The genes are TRBV11-2 and TRBJ2-7; 12 bases agree with TRBD2. The CDR3 loop spans 18 amino acids. Per germline, CDR1 SGHAT and CDR2 FQNNGV. This CDR3 is CTSSLSVLAGGPLREQYF. In DNA form, the CDR3 reads TGTACCAGCAGTTTATCTGTTCTAGCGGGGGGGCCCCTCCGCGAGCAGTACTTC.

The chain employs TRBV28 and TRBJ1-2; TRBD1 aligns across 12 bases. Trimming took 1 base from V and 7 from J; bases not matched to a gene: 4. In germline, CDR1 is MDHEN, CDR2 SYDVKM. This CDR3 is built from 15 residues. CDR3 protein: CASSLYGTGGSGYTF. CDR3 sequence (DNA): TGTGCCAGCAGTTTATACGGGACAGGGGGCAGTGGCTACACCTTC.

Remarks on this clonotype: This may be a read error: a much more frequent sequence differs by one nucleotide. The CDR3 reads CSARRDEQYF. DNA of the CDR3: TGCAGTGCTAGGCGAGATGAGCAGTACTTC. V usage is TRBV20-1 and J usage is TRBJ2-7; no clear D. Germline values: CDR1 DFQATT, CDR2 SNEGSKA (reference sequence). V lost 3 bases and J lost 7, with 7 bases in between. This CDR3 contains 10 residues.